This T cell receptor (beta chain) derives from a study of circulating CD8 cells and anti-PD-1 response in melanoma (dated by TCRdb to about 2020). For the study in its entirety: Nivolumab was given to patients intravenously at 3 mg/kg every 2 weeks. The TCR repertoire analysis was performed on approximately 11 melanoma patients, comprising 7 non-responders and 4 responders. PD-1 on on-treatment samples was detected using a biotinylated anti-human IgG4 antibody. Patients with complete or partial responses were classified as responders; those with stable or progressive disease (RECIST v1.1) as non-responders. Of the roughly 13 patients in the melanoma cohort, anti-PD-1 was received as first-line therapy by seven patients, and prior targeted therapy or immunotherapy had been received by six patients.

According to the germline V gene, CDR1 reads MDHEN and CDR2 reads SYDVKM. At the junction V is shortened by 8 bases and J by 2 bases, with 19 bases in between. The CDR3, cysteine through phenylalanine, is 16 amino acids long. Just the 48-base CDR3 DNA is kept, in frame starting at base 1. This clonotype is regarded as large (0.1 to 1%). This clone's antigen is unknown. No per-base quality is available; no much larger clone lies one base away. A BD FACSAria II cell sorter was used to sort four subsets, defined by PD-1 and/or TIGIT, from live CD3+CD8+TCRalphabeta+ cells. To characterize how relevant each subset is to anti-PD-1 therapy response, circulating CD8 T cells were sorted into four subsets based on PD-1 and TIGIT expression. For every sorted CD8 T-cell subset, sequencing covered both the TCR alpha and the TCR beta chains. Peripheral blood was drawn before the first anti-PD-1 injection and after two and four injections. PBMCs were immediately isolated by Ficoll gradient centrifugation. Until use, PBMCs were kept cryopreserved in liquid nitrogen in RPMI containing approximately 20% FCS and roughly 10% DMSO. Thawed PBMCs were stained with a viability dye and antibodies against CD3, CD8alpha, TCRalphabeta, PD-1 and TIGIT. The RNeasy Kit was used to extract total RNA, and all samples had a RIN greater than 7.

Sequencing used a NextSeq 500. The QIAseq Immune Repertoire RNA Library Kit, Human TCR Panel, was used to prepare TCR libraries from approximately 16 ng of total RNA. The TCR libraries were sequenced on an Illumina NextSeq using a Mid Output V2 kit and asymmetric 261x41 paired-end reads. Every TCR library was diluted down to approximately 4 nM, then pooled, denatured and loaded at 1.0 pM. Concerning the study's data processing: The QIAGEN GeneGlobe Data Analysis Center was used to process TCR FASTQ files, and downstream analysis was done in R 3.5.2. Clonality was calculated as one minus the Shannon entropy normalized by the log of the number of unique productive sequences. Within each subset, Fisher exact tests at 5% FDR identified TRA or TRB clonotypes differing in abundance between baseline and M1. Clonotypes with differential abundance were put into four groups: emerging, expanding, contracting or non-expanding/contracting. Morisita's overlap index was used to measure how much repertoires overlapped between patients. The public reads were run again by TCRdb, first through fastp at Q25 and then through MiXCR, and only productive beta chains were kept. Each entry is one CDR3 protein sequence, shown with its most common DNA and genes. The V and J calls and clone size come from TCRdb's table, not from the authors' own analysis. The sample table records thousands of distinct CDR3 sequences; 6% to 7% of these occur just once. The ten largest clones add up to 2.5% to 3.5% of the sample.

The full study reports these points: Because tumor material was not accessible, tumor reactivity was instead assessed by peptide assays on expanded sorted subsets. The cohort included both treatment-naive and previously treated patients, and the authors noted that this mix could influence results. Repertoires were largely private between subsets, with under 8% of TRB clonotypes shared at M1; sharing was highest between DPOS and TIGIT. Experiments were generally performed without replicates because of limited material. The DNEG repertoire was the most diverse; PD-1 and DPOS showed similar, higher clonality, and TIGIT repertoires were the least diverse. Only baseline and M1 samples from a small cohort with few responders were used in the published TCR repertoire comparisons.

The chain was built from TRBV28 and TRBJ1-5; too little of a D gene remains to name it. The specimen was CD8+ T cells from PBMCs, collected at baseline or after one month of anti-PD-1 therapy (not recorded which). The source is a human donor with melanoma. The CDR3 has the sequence CASGLPAAGGNQPQHF. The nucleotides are TGTGCCAGCGGATTACCAGCAGCAGGAGGCAATCAGCCCCAGCATTTT. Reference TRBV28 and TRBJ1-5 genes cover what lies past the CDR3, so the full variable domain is DVKVTQSSRYLVKRTGEKVFLECVQDMDHENMFWYRQDPGLGLRLIYFSYDVKMKEKGDIPEGYSVSREKKERFSLILESASTNQTSMYLCASGLPAAGGNQPQHFGDGTRLSIL.